These 4 T cell receptor beta chains were sequenced from one sample in a study of PD-1 blockade in classical Hodgkin lymphoma. Every patient relapsed after autologous stem cell transplantation, and brentuximab vedotin exposure varied. TCRdb's table, derived via immunoSEQ multiplex PCR, lists solely in-frame clones and lacks some. This sample has 20,000 to 25,000 clones; around three quarters occur once, and the top ten carry 17%. The source material was peripheral blood mononuclear cells (PBMCs), sampled before the second cycle of nivolumab. The receptor source for this set is a human donor with classical Hodgkin lymphoma.

V is TRBV11-3 and J is TRBJ1-1; no clear D gene. CDR1 and CDR2 from the germline V gene are SGHNT and YENEEA. This CDR3 has 13 amino acids. Trimming cost V 5 bases and J 1 base, with 8 bases left between them. The CDR3 here is CASSEHRNTEAFF. The CDR3 DNA sequence: TGTGCCAGCAGCGAGCATAGGAACACTGAAGCTTTCTTT.

The V and J genes are TRBV7-9 and TRBJ1-1; 7 bases line up with TRBD1. V shed 5 bases, J shed 3 bases, and the junction held 9 bases outside the gene matches. This CDR3 comprises 15 residues. Germline loops: CDR1 SEHNR, CDR2 FQNEAQ (reference sequence). CDR3 sequence: CASSITGTADTEAFF. The CDR3 nucleotides read TGTGCCAGCAGCATCACCGGGACAGCAGACACTGAAGCTTTCTTT.

V is TRBV19 and J is TRBJ2-2; the match to TRBD1 covers 8 bases. V was pared by 6 bases and J by 0 bases, with 6 bases of the junction left unmatched. Per the germline V gene, CDR1 is LNHDA and CDR2 is SQIVND (reference sequence). There are 16 residues in the CDR3. For the CDR3, the DNA is TGTGCCAGTAGCCTCGGACAGGGAGCGAACACCGGGGAGCTGTTTTTT. Translating gives CASSLGQGANTGELFF.

The gene calls are TRBV2 and TRBJ1-1, with D possibly matching TRBD1 (5 bases). The CDR3 extends over 15 amino acids. CDR1 SNHLY and CDR2 FYNNEI come from the germline V gene. V dropped 0 bases and J dropped 2 bases, with 10 bases sitting between them. The CDR3 region is CASSEAWGKNTEAFF. In nucleotides, the CDR3 is TGTGCCAGCAGTGAAGCTTGGGGGAAAAACACTGAAGCTTTCTTT. The full variable domain, its missing parts supplied by reference TRBV2 and TRBJ1-1, is EPEVTQTPSHQVTQMGQEVILRCVPISNHLYFYWYRQILGQKVEFLVSFYNNEISEKSEIFDDQFSVERPDGSNFTLKIRSTKLEDSAMYFCASSEAWGKNTEAFFGQGTRLTVV.